This T cell receptor beta chain emerged from a study of blood T cell repertoires in COVID-19. Germline lookup yields CDR1 MNHEY and CDR2 SVGEGT. The CDR3 loop spans 19 amino acids. Between the trimmed V and J ends, which lost 0 bases and 8 bases, there was a span of 23 bases. Here immunoSEQ multiplex PCR was the method, and the copy in TCRdb shows in-frame clones only, minus some. This sample yields 150,000 to 200,000 clones, of which 88% are seen a single time; 9% to 10% belongs to the top ten. This clone came up a few times. This sequence originates from a woman between 18 and 29 years old who had recovered from COVID-19. The rearrangement uses TRBV6-2 or TRBV6-3 and TRBJ1-6, with a weak D call TRBD1 (6 bases). The sample was PBMCs or T cells enriched from blood (not recorded which). CDR3 residues: CASSYSILEARDTDSPLHF. The CDR3 nucleotides are TGTGCCAGCAGTTACTCGATTCTCGAGGCCCGGGACACGGATTCACCCCTCCACTTT.